This T cell receptor (beta chain) was profiled in a study of Ad26.COV2.S vaccination and SARS-CoV-2 variants. Whole-study context: Each vaccinee took Ad26.COV2.S intramuscularly, once or twice 56 days apart.

Treatment noted: around 19 received Ad26.COV2.S at low or high dose, single or two shots; about 5 received placebo; per-sample allocation not given. The investigators took samples on day 63 after the first vaccine or placebo injection. CDR3 length equals 14 residues. CDR1 is ENHRY, CDR2 SYGVKD, per germline. Trimming cost V 5 bases and J 4 bases; bases outside gene matches: 5. The protocol was immunoSEQ multiplex PCR, while the TCRdb copy is restricted to in-frame clones and leaves out a portion. The table has roughly 680,000 clones, more than 70% seen once. The input for sequencing was peripheral blood, taken in a trial of Ad26.COV2.S vaccine versus placebo. The chain uses TRBV10-3 and TRBJ1-3; 7 nucleotides align to TRBD1. The TCR sequence derives from a person between 18 and 65 years old who received the Ad26.COV2.S COVID-19 vaccine or a placebo. The CDR3 DNA reads TGTGCCATCAGTAACACAGGGGTCGGAAACACCATATATTTT. It encodes CAISNTGVGNTIYF.